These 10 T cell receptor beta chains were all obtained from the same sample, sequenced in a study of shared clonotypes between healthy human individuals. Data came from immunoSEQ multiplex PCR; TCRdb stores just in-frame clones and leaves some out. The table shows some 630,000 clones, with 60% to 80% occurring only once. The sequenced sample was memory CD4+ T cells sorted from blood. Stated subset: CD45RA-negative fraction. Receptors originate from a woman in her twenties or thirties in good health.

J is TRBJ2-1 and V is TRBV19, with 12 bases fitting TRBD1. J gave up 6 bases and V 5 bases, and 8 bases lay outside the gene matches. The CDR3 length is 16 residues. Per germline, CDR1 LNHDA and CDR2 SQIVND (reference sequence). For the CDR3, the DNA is TGTGCCAGTAGTTCCGCTACGGGACAGGGGGCCAATGAGCAGTTCTTC. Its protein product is CASSSATGQGANEQFF. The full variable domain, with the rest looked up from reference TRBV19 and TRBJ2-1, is DGGITQSPKYLFRKEGQNVTLSCEQNLNHDAMYWYRQDPGQGLRLIYYSQIVNDFQKGDIAEGYSVSREKKESFPLTVTSAQKNPTAFYLCASSSATGQGANEQFFGPGTRLTVL.

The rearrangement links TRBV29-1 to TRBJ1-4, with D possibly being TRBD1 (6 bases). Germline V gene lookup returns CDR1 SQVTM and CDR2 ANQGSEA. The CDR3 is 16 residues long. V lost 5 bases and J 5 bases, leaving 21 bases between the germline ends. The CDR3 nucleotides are TGCAGCGTTCTCGACGACCGGACAGTGGAAAATGAAAAACTGTTTTTT. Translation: CSVLDDRTVENEKLFF. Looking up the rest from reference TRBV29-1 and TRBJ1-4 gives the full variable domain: SAVISQKPSRDICQRGTSLTIQCQVDSQVTMMFWYRQQPGQSLTLIATANQGSEATYESGFVIDKFPISRPNLTFSTLTVSNMSPEDSSIYLCSVLDDRTVENEKLFFGSGTQLSVL.

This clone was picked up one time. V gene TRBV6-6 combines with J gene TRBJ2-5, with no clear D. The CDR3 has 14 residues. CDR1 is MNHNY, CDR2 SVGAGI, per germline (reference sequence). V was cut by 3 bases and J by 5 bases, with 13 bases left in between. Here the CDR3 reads CASSYAVRQETQYF. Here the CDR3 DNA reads TGTGCCAGCAGTTATGCCGTGCGCCAGGAGACCCAGTACTTC.

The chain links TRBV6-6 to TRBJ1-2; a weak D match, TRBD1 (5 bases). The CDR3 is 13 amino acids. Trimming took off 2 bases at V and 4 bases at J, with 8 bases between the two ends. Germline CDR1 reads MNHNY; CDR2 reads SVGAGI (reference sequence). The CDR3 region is CASSYETVYGYTF. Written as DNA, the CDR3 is TGTGCCAGCAGTTACGAGACAGTCTATGGCTACACCTTC.

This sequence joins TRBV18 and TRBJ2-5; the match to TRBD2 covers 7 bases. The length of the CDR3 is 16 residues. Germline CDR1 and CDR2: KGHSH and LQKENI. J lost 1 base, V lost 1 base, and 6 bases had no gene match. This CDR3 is CASSPRPSGPQETQYF. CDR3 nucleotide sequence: TGTGCCAGCTCACCACGTCCTAGCGGTCCCCAAGAGACCCAGTACTTC.

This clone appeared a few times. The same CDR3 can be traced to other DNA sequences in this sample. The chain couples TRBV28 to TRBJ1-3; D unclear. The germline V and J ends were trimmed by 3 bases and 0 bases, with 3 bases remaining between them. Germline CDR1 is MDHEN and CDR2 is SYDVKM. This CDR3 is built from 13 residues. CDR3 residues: CASSFFSGNTIYF. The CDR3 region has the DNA TGTGCCAGCAGTTTTTTCTCTGGAAACACCATATATTTT.

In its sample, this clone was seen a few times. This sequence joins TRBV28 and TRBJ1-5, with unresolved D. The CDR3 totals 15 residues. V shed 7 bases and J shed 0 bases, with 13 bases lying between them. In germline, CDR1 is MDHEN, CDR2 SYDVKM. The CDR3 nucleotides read TGTGCCAGCATCCGGTCCGGGAATAGCAATCAGCCCCAGCATTTT. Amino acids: CASIRSGNSNQPQHF. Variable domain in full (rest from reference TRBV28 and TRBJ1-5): DVKVTQSSRYLVKRTGEKVFLECVQDMDHENMFWYRQDPGLGLRLIYFSYDVKMKEKGDIPEGYSVSREKKERFSLILESASTNQTSMYLCASIRSGNSNQPQHFGDGTRLSIL.

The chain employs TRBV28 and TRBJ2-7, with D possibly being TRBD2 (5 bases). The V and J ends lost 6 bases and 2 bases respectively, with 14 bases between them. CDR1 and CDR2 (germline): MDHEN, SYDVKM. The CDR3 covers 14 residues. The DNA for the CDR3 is TGTGCCAGCAGCCCCGGGATTTTAGCCTACGAGCAGTACTTC. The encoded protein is CASSPGILAYEQYF.

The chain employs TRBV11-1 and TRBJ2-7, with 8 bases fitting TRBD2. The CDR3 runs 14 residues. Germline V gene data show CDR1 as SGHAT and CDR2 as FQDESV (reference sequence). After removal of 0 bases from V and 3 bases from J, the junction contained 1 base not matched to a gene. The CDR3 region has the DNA TGTGCCAGCAGCTTAGCGGGGACTAGCTACGAGCAGTACTTC. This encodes CASSLAGTSYEQYF.

Here the CDR3 reads CASGSPDRRSYEQYF. DNA of the CDR3: TGTGCCAGCGGATCCCCGGACAGACGATCCTACGAGCAGTACTTC. The genes are TRBV6-6 and TRBJ2-7; D is perhaps TRBD1 (6 bases). Trimming removed 8 bases from V and 1 base from J, with 18 bases in between. The CDR3 sequence is 15 residues long. CDR1 MNHNY and CDR2 SVGAGI come from the germline V gene (reference sequence).